Listed below are T cell receptor beta chains from one sample, sequenced in a study of shared clonotypes between healthy human individuals. Profiled with immunoSEQ multiplex PCR; TCRdb holds only in-frame clones, not every one. The sample records about 2 million clones, 85% to 95% being singletons. Specimen: naive CD4+ T cells sorted from blood. Receptor source: a man younger than 30 in good health. CDR3s include the opening cysteine and the closing phenylalanine or tryptophan. D genes are given only for firm matches. Clone size appears in some rows only: once, few, many, or a class for an expanded clone.

NA	TRBV2	TRBJ1-5	NA	CASSDTGYNQPQHF	TGTGCCAGCAGTGATACCGGATACAATCAGCCCCAGCATTTT
once	TRBV30	TRBJ1-6	NA	CAWSVYGASYNSPLHF	TGTGCCTGGAGTGTATACGGGGCCTCCTATAATTCACCCCTCCACTTT
many	TRBV18	TRBJ1-4	TRBD1	CASSSDRVNEKLFF	TGTGCCAGCTCGTCGGACAGGGTGAATGAAAAACTGTTTTTT
NA	TRBV2	TRBJ2-7	NA	CASSPQGGGYEQYF	TGTGCCAGCAGCCCACAGGGAGGGGGCTACGAGCAGTACTTC
NA	TRBV30	TRBJ1-4	NA	CAWSVLSGTTNEKLFF	TGTGCCTGGAGTGTACTGTCCGGCACAACTAATGAAAAACTGTTTTTT
NA	TRBV5-6	TRBJ1-2	TRBD1	CASSLERDRDYGYTF	TGTGCCAGCAGCTTGGAAAGGGACAGGGATTATGGCTACACCTTC
NA	TRBV6-1	TRBJ2-7	TRBD1	CASSWDSRYEQYF	TGTGCCAGCAGTTGGGACAGCCGATACGAGCAGTACTTC
NA	TRBV5-1	TRBJ2-7	NA	CASSRVEQAYEQYF	TGCGCCAGCAGCAGAGTCGAACAGGCCTACGAGCAGTACTTC
NA	TRBV28	TRBJ2-7	TRBD1	CASWSPGQGSLEQYF	TGTGCCAGCTGGTCTCCGGGACAGGGGTCCCTCGAGCAGTACTTC
NA	TRBV5-6	TRBJ2-2	NA	CASSLGLGLNTGELFF	TGTGCCAGCAGCTTGGGGTTAGGCCTGAACACCGGGGAGCTGTTTTTT
NA	TRBV6-5	TRBJ2-5	NA	CASSPSGLETQYF	TGTGCCAGCAGTCCCTCAGGGTTGGAGACCCAGTACTTC
NA	TRBV6-1	TRBJ1-2	NA	CASSAQGLDYGYTF	TGTGCCAGCAGTGCCCAGGGGCTAGACTATGGCTACACCTTC
NA	TRBV5-4	TRBJ2-5	NA	CASSLDRRQETQYF	TGTGCCAGCAGCTTGGACAGACGCCAAGAGACCCAGTACTTC
NA	TRBV27	TRBJ2-1	TRBD2	CASSPLVRLAGGSVHYNEQFF	TGTGCCAGCAGTCCCCTCGTCCGGCTAGCGGGGGGTTCCGTACACTACAATGAGCAGTTCTTC
NA	TRBV6-5	TRBJ2-1	TRBD2	CASSYSGGLNEQFF	TGTGCCAGCAGTTATAGCGGGGGTCTCAATGAGCAGTTCTTC
NA	TRBV5-1	TRBJ1-3	TRBD1	CASSFGQAYSGNTIYF	TGCGCCAGCAGCTTTGGACAGGCCTACTCTGGAAACACCATATATTTT
many	TRBV29-1	TRBJ1-1	NA	CSVVGDNTEAFF	TGCAGCGTTGTTGGAGACAACACTGAAGCTTTCTTT
NA	TRBV9	TRBJ1-2	NA	CASSVDAARNYGYTF	TGTGCCAGCAGCGTAGACGCAGCGCGAAACTATGGCTACACCTTC
NA	TRBV7-8	TRBJ2-7	NA	CASSAIGTRGSYEQYF	TGTGCCAGCAGCGCTATTGGGACAAGGGGCTCCTACGAGCAGTACTTC
few	TRBV5-1	TRBJ1-6	NA	CASSTEVGSPLHF	TGCGCCAGCAGCACGGAGGTCGGTTCACCCCTCCACTTT
NA	TRBV6-5	TRBJ2-7	NA	CASSPGLPSSEQYF	TGTGCCAGCAGCCCGGGACTGCCCTCAAGCGAGCAGTACTTC
NA	TRBV6-6	TRBJ2-7	NA	CASCAGTHEQYF	TGTGCCAGCTGTGCAGGGACGCACGAGCAGTACTTC
NA	TRBV7-9	TRBJ2-2	NA	CASSVRLTGELFF	TGTGCCAGCAGCGTCCGACTCACCGGGGAGCTGTTTTTT
once	TRBV7-2	TRBJ2-5	TRBD1	CASSSGQNYGQYF	TGTGCCAGCAGCTCGGGACAGAACTACGGGCAGTACTTC
NA	TRBV5-4	TRBJ2-3	NA	CASRRGPDTDTQYF	TGTGCCAGCAGACGGGGACCCGACACAGATACGCAGTATTTT
NA	TRBV19	TRBJ1-2	TRBD1	CASSSPGQRYGYTF	TGTGCCAGTAGTTCGCCGGGACAGCGCTATGGCTACACCTTC
NA	TRBV6-5	TRBJ2-7	NA	CASTPRGSAYEQYF	TGTGCCAGCACCCCCCGGGGGAGCGCCTACGAGCAGTACTTC
NA	TRBV7-9	TRBJ2-7	NA	CASSPGGRDEQYF	TGTGCCAGCAGCCCCGGGGGTAGGGACGAGCAGTACTTC
NA	TRBV27	TRBJ1-5	NA	CASRGEGLPFSNQPQHF	TGTGCCAGCAGGGGTGAGGGCCTACCCTTTAGCAATCAGCCCCAGCATTTT
NA	TRBV5-1	TRBJ2-3	NA	CASSDAGTDTQYF	TGCGCCAGCAGCGACGCAGGGACAGATACGCAGTATTTT
NA	TRBV19	TRBJ2-1	TRBD2	CASSRERGPYNEQFF	TGTGCCAGTAGTAGGGAGCGGGGGCCGTACAATGAGCAGTTCTTC
NA	TRBV4-3	TRBJ1-1	TRBD1	CASSQAGTGGTEAFF	TGCGCCAGCAGCCAAGCAGGGACAGGGGGCACTGAAGCTTTCTTT
once	TRBV4-1	TRBJ2-2	TRBD1	CASSQDSGGRNTGELFF	TGCGCCAGCAGCCAAGACTCAGGGGGCAGAAACACCGGGGAGCTGTTTTTT
NA	TRBV14	TRBJ2-1	TRBD2	CASSRGLVGEQFF	TGTGCCAGCAGCCGGGGACTAGTCGGAGAGCAGTTCTTC
NA	TRBV5-1	TRBJ2-1	TRBD2	CASSLSGLAGYNEQFF	TGCGCCAGCAGCTTGTCGGGACTAGCGGGGTACAATGAGCAGTTCTTC
NA	TRBV7-3	TRBJ1-1	NA	CASSLNGQLNTEAFF	TGTGCCAGCAGCTTAAATGGACAGTTGAACACTGAAGCTTTCTTT
NA	TRBV12-2	TRBJ2-7	NA	CASRLSSSYEQYF	TGTGCAAGTCGCTTGTCTAGCTCCTACGAGCAGTACTTC
NA	TRBV5-1	TRBJ2-1	TRBD1	CASSWTGPYNEQFF	TGCGCCAGCAGCTGGACAGGTCCCTACAATGAGCAGTTCTTC
NA	TRBV28	TRBJ2-7	TRBD2	CASSPSGSIYEQYF	TGTGCCAGCAGCCCAAGCGGGAGTATCTACGAGCAGTACTTC